This note documents a single TCR beta chain sequence. The antigen remains undetermined. Clones were read by immunoSEQ multiplex PCR, and TCRdb kept only the in-frame ones, dropping some. The table has about 72,000 clones, 86% seen once; the top ten hold under 3%. The sample is drawn from a study of T cell responses to AZD1222 COVID-19 vaccine. Turning to the study itself: Both about-4-week and about-12-week second-dose recipients were combined.

V shed 1 base and J shed 0 bases, with 4 bases lying between them. CDR1 SEHNR and CDR2 FQNEAQ come from the germline V gene (reference sequence). The CDR3 totals 14 residues. The study, taken as a whole, reports: Reportedly, nearly half the spike-specific TCRs target unmutated variant regions. Spike-specific TCR breadth and depth grew following two AZD1222 doses. CD4 TCRs linked to vaccination spanned spike, dominating at 160-218 and 743-854.

This sequence originates from an adult in good health. The V call is TRBV7-9, the J call TRBJ1-3, with unresolved D. The material sequenced was peripheral blood, taken on day 0 of AZD1222 vaccination. CDR3 residues: CASSLVVSGNTIYF. The CDR3 coding sequence is TGTGCCAGCAGCTTAGTAGTCTCTGGAAACACCATATATTTT.